This entry describes one TCR beta chain. This record comes from a study of blood T cell repertoires in COVID-19. Measured with immunoSEQ multiplex PCR; TCRdb has only the in-frame clones, and not every one. The sample lists under 250,000 clones, approximately 78% occurring once. The origin of this receptor is a woman in her 40s with acute or convalescent COVID-19. Sequencing input: peripheral blood.

CDR3 in amino acids: CASSDWGVAPAYEQYF. The CDR3 nucleotides read TGTGCCAGCAGTGATTGGGGGGTAGCCCCCGCCTACGAGCAGTACTTC. The chain combines TRBV25-1 with TRBJ2-7, with a possible D match to TRBD2 (6 bases). V shed 3 bases and J shed 2 bases, with 17 bases lying between them. CDR1 and CDR2 from the germline V gene are MGHDK and SYGVNS. The CDR3 spans 16 residues.